The next 8 T cell receptor beta chains were all read from a single sample in a study of T cell clusters in autoimmune cytopenias. TRB rearrangements were amplified by touch-down multiplex PCR with mixed TRB-A/B primers. One entry per CDR3 protein, without DNA, is what TCRdb gives after re-calling the multiplex PCR reads. This table holds thousands of distinct CDR3 sequences. Each sample's input was around 250 ng genomic DNA, some 38,000 genome equivalents. The sequencing input was peripheral blood. These receptors were taken from a human donor with an autoimmune cytopenia or autoimmune hepatitis (not recorded which).

The chain employs TRBV20-1 and TRBJ2-3. Germline V gives CDR1 DFQATT, CDR2 SNEGSKA (reference sequence). This CDR3 region has 12 residues. The CDR3 loop reads CSVDEGSDTQYF.

This chain connects TRBV6-6 to TRBJ1-4; the D gene TCRdb calls, TRBD1, cannot be checked with no DNA. CDR1 and CDR2 (germline): MNHNY, SVGAGI (reference sequence). The CDR3 contains 16 residues. CDR3 loop: CASSRNFGRQLEKLFF.

Frequency places this clonotype as medium-sized. This CDR3 is CASSRDSVNEKLFF. V is TRBV18 and J is TRBJ1-4; TCRdb indicates TRBD1, and absent DNA this call remains unverified. Germline values: CDR1 KGHSH, CDR2 LQKENI. The length of the CDR3 is 14 residues.

This chain uses TRBV18 with TRBJ1-5; TCRdb calls TRBD1, which cannot be checked without DNA. This CDR3 is built from 15 residues. Germline loops: CDR1 KGHSH, CDR2 LQKENI. This chain's CDR3 is CASSPRTGPNQPQHF.

The CDR3 sequence: CASSYYLGDTEAFF. J is TRBJ1-1 and V is TRBV6-5. The V gene's germline CDR1 is MNHEY and CDR2 SVGAGI. This CDR3 is built from 14 residues.

This clonotype registers medium-sized by frequency. The chain joins TRBV27 to TRBJ2-3. CDR3 size: 12 residues. Germline V lookup: CDR1 MNHEY, CDR2 SMNVEV (reference sequence). Here the CDR3 reads CASSGSTDTQYF.

This clonotype is classed as medium-sized by frequency. This chain joins TRBV5-6 and TRBJ1-2; the TCRdb call, TRBD1, lacks DNA for checking. The CDR3 totals 13 residues. Germline loops: CDR1 SGHDT, CDR2 YYEEEE. The CDR3 loop is CASSLGTGRGYTF.

The chain joins TRBV5-1 to TRBJ2-2; TCRdb calls TRBD1, which cannot be checked without DNA. CDR1 SGHRS and CDR2 YFSETQ come from the germline V gene. CDR3 size: 13 residues. The CDR3 loop reads CASSLTGFGELFF.